This T cell receptor (beta chain) was sequenced during a study of cytomegalovirus exposure and HLA in healthy donors. Study-wide results and caveats: Later analysis associated a missense DCLRE1C variant with TCR beta V- and J-gene trimming. Further analysis was carried out later, and it showed several of the most significant clusters appearing linked to common viral pathogens. Accurate prediction of most subjects' HLA-A and HLA-B alleles from TCR beta sequences was reported.

The PCR employed 60 Vbeta primers together with 13 Jbeta primers. TCRdb keeps only in-frame clones here, not all; method: immunoSEQ multiplex PCR. This table has roughly 120,000 clones, over 65% appearing once. On this clone: Its antigen is currently unknown.

After removal of 1 base from V and 5 bases from J, the junction contained 2 bases not matched to a gene. The V gene's germline CDR1 is SGHNT and CDR2 YYREEE (reference sequence). The CDR3 is 13 amino acids. This chain links TRBV5-4 with TRBJ2-5; 7 bases are a match to TRBD1. The source material was PBMCs. The clonotype originates from a young woman in good health and CMV-seronegative. The CDR3 here is CASSLRGLETQYF. The CDR3, as DNA: TGTGCCAGCAGCTTGAGGGGGCTTGAGACCCAGTACTTC.